Following are 7 T cell receptor beta chains from one sample sequenced in a study of blood T cell repertoires in COVID-19. Clones were read by immunoSEQ multiplex PCR, and TCRdb kept only the in-frame ones, dropping some. The sample holds approximately 390,000 clones, nearly 90% seen once. The sequenced material came from peripheral blood. Receptors originate from a young man with active or convalescent COVID-19.

The rearrangement uses TRBV2 and TRBJ1-2, with unresolved D. The CDR3 is 12 residues long. Trimming pared 11 bases from V and 0 bases from J, leaving 10 bases between. Germline values: CDR1 SNHLY, CDR2 FYNNEI. The CDR3 protein is CAYTGANYGYTF. DNA of the CDR3: TGTGCCTACACGGGAGCTAACTATGGCTACACCTTC.

Written as DNA, the CDR3 is TGTGCCAGCAGCCGAGGTGGAACCCCGAACTATGGCTACACCTTC. Protein: CASSRGGTPNYGYTF. This chain links TRBV28 with TRBJ1-2; no firm D call. Trimming took off 6 bases at V and 2 bases at J, with 16 bases between the two ends. Germline V gene sequence: CDR1 MDHEN, CDR2 SYDVKM. The CDR3 covers 15 residues.

The chain uses TRBV28 and TRBJ1-5; TRBD1 is a possible D gene (5 bases). The CDR3 totals 14 residues. Looked up from germline, CDR1 is MDHEN and CDR2 is SYDVKM. Trimming removed 3 bases from V and 7 bases from J, with 13 bases in between. In DNA, the CDR3 is TGTGCCAGCAGTTTCGGGGGATTAAAACAGCCCCAGCATTTT. Its protein is CASSFGGLKQPQHF.

The chain carries TRBV3-1 (or the pseudogene TRBV3-2) and TRBJ1-1, with 7 bases that match TRBD1. Losses at the gene ends were 11 bases for V and 1 base for J; bases not matched to a gene: 7. Germline V gene sequence: CDR1 LGHDT, CDR2 YNNKEL (reference sequence). The CDR3 runs to 13 residues. CDR3 nucleotides: TGTGCCGTACAGGGGTTTGGGAACACTGAAGCTTTCTTT. Translated: CAVQGFGNTEAFF.

This clone was observed once. V usage is TRBV27 and J usage is TRBJ1-3, with D maybe TRBD1 (5 bases). V dropped 2 bases and J dropped 4 bases, with 12 bases sitting between them. Germline CDR1 MNHEY, CDR2 SMNVEV (reference sequence). The CDR3 is 15 residues long. DNA of the CDR3: TGTGCCAGCAGTTTACAGGGCAGGGCGGGAAACACCATATATTTT. As protein: CASSLQGRAGNTIYF.

The rearrangement links TRBV24-1 to TRBJ2-3; 7 bases match TRBD2. The ends lost 3 bases at V and 6 bases at J; junction bases unmatched: 11. Germline CDR1 and CDR2: KGHDR and SFDVKD. This CDR3 has 16 residues. CDR3 in DNA: TGTGCCACCAGTGATCGGTCTAGCGGAGCGGGGGATACGCAGTATTTT. Its protein is CATSDRSSGAGDTQYF.

This rearrangement joins TRBV19 to TRBJ2-7, with D perhaps TRBD1 (5 bases). Germline CDR1 reads LNHDA; CDR2 reads SQIVND (reference sequence). This CDR3 is 12 amino acids long. Trimming left V 5 bases short and J 5 bases short, with 10 bases between. In DNA form, the CDR3 reads TGTGCCAGTAGTGAGGCAGGGAACGAGCAGTACTTC. Protein product: CASSEAGNEQYF. Supplemented by reference TRBV19 and TRBJ2-7, the full variable domain reads DGGITQSPKYLFRKEGQNVTLSCEQNLNHDAMYWYRQDPGQGLRLIYYSQIVNDFQKGDIAEGYSVSREKKESFPLTVTSAQKNPTAFYLCASSEAGNEQYFGPGTRLTVT.